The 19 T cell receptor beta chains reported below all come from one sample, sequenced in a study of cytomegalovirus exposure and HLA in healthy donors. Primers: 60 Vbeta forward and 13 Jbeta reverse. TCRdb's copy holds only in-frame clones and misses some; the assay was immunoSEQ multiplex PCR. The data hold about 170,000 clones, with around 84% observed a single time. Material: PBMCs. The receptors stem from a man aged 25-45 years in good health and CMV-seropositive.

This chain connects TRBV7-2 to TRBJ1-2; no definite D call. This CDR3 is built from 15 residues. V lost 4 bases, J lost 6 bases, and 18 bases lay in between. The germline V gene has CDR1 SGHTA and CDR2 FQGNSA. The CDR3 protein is CASSSIMGRIHGYTF. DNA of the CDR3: TGTGCCAGCAGCTCTATTATGGGCCGGATCCATGGCTACACCTTC. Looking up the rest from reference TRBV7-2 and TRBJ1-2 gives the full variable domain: GAGVSQSPSNKVTEKGKDVELRCDPISGHTALYWYRQSLGQGLEFLIYFQGNSAPDKSGLPSDRFSAERTGGSVSTLTIQRTQQEDSAVYLCASSSIMGRIHGYTFGSGTRLTVV.

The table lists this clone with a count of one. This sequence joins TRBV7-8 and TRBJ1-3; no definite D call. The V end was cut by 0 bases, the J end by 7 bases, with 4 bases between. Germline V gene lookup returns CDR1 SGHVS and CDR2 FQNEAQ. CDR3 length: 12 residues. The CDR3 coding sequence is TGTGCCAGCAGCTTAGCCGGGAACACCATATATTTT. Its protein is CASSLAGNTIYF. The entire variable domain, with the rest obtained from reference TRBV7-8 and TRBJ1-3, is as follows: GAGVSQSPRYKVAKRGQDVALRCDPISGHVSLFWYQQALGQGPEFLTYFQNEAQLDKSGLPSDRFFAERPEGSVSTLKIQRTQQEDSAVYLCASSLAGNTIYFGEGSWLTVV.

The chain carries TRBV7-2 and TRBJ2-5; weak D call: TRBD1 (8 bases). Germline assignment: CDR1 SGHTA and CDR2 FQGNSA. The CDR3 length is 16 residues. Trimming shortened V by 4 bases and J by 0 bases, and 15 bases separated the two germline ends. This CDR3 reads CASSSTGGAYQETQYF. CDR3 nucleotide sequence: TGTGCCAGCAGCTCAACAGGGGGGGCATACCAAGAGACCCAGTACTTC.

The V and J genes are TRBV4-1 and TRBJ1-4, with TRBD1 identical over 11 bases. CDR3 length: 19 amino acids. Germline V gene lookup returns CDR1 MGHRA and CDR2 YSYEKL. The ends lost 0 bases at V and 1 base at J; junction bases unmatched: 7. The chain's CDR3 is CASSQEPRTGGKTNEKLFF. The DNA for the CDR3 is TGCGCCAGCAGCCAAGAACCCCGGACAGGGGGCAAAACTAATGAAAAACTGTTTTTT.

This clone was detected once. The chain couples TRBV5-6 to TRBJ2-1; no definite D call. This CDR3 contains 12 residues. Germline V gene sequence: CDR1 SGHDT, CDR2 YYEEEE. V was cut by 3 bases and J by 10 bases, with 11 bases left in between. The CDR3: CASSWVAGEQFF. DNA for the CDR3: TGTGCCAGCAGCTGGGTAGCCGGGGAGCAGTTCTTC.

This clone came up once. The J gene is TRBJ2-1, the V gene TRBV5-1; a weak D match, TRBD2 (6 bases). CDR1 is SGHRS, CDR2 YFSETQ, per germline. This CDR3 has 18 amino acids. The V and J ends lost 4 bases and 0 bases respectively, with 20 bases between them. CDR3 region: CASSPSGVAASSYNEQFF. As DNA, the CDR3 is TGCGCCAGCAGCCCCTCGGGGGTAGCGGCGAGCTCCTACAATGAGCAGTTCTTC.

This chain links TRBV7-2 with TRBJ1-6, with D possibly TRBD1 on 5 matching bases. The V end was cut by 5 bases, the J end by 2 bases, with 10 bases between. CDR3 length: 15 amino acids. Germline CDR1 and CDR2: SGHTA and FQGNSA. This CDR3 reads CASSPETAYNSPLHF. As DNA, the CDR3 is TGTGCCAGCAGCCCGGAGACAGCCTATAATTCACCCCTCCACTTT.

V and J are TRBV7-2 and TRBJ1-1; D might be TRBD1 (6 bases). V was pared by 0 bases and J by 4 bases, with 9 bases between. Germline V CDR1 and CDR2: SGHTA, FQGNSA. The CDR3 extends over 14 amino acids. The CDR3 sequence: CASSLAGRGTEAFF. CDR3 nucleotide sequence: TGTGCCAGCAGCTTAGCTGGCAGGGGCACTGAAGCTTTCTTT.

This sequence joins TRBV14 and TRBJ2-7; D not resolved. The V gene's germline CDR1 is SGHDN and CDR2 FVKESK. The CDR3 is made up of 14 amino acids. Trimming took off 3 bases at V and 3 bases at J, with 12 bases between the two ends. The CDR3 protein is CASSQYPGGYEQYV. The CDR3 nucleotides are TGTGCCAGCAGCCAGTATCCCGGCGGCTACGAGCAGTACGTC.

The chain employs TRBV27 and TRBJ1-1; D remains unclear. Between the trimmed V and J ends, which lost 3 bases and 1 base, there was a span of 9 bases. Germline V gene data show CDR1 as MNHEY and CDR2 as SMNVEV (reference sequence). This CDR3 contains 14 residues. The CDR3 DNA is TGTGCCAGCAGTTTGATAGGAGGGAACACTGAAGCTTTCTTT. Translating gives CASSLIGGNTEAFF.

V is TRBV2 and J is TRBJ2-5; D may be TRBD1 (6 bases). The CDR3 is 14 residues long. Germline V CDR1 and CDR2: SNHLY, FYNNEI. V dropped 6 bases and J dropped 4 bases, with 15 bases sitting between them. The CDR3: CASRATGSGETQYF. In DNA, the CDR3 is TGTGCCAGCAGGGCTACAGGGTCGGGAGAGACCCAGTACTTC.

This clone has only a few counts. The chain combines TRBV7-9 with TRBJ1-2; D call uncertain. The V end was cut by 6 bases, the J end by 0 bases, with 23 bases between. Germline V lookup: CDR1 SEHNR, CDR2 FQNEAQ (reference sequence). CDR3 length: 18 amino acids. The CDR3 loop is CASRVPPPEDGANYGYTF. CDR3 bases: TGTGCCAGCAGGGTCCCTCCGCCCGAAGACGGAGCTAACTATGGCTACACCTTC.

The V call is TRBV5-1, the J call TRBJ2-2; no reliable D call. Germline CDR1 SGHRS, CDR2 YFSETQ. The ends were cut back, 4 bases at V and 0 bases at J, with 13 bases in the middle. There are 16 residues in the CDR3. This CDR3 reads CASSPRVSANTGELFF. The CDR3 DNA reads TGCGCCAGCAGCCCCCGGGTAAGCGCGAACACCGGGGAGCTGTTTTTT.

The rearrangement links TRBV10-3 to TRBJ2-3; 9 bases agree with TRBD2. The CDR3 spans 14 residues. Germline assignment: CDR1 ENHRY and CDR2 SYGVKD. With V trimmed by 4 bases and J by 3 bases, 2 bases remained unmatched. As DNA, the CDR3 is TGTGCCATCAGTGCCGGACTAGCGACAGATACGCAGTATTTT. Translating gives CAISAGLATDTQYF.

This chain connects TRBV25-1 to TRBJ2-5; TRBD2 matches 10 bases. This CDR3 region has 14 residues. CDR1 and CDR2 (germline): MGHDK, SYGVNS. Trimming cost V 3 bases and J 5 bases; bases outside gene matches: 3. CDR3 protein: CASSDLAGDETQYF. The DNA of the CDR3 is TGTGCCAGCAGTGACCTAGCGGGAGACGAGACCCAGTACTTC.

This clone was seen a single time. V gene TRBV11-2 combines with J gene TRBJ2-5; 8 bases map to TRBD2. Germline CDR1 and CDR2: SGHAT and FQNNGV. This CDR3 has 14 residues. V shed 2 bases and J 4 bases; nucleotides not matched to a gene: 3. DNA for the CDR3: TGTGCCAGCAGCTTATCTGCGGGAGGAGAGACCCAGTACTTC. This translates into CASSLSAGGETQYF.

The CDR3 bases are TGTGCCAGCAGCTTTCCGGACAGTTTAACGGAGACCCAGTACTTC. It translates to CASSFPDSLTETQYF. The chain is built from TRBV5-8 and TRBJ2-5; D perhaps matches TRBD1 (6 bases). This CDR3 region has 15 residues. Trimming stripped 2 bases from V and 5 bases from J, with 16 bases between. The germline gives CDR1 SGHTS, CDR2 YDEGEE.

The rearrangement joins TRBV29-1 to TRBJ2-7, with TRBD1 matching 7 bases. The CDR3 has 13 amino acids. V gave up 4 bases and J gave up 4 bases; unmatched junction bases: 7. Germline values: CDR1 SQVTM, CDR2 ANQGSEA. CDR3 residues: CSVVGGAGYEQYV. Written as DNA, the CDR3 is TGCAGCGTTGTAGGGGGCGCAGGATACGAGCAGTACGTC.

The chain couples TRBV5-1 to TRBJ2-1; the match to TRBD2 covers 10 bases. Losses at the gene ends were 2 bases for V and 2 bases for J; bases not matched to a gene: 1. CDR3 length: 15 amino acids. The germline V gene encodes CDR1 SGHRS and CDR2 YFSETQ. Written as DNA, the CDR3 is TGCGCCAGCAGCTTAGGACTAGCGGCCTACAATGAGCAGTTCTTC. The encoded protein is CASSLGLAAYNEQFF. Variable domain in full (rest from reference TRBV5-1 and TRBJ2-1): KAGVTQTPRYLIKTRGQQVTLSCSPISGHRSVSWYQQTPGQGLQFLFEYFSETQRNKGNFPGRFSGRQFSNSRSEMNVSTLELGDSALYLCASSLGLAAYNEQFFGPGTRLTVL.